Shown below are 5 T cell receptor beta chains from a single sample sequenced in a study of T cells after yellow fever vaccination. TCRdb fed the 5' RACE reads into MiXCR, producing one record per CDR3 protein. The sample lists some 250,000 distinct CDR3 sequences, 3.6% occurring once. The sample consisted of PBMCs, taken 15 days after the yellow fever booster vaccination. Receptors were obtained from a young man who received the YFV17D yellow fever vaccine.

This clonotype came up many times. V is TRBV6-5 and J is TRBJ1-5; 9 bases line up with TRBD1. The CDR3 totals 13 residues. CDR1 is MNHEY and CDR2 is SVGAGI in the germline V gene. V lost 8 bases to trimming and J lost 4 bases; unmatched junction nucleotides: 3. The CDR3 is CASGDRENQPQHF. As DNA, the CDR3 is TGTGCCAGCGGGGACAGGGAAAATCAGCCCCAGCATTTT.

This clonotype was seen ten or more times. This sequence joins TRBV7-9 and TRBJ2-7, with D possibly matching TRBD2 (6 bases). The length of the CDR3 is 16 residues. V was clipped by 0 bases and J by 3 bases, with 15 bases between them. The V gene's germline CDR1 is SEHNR and CDR2 FQNEAQ (reference sequence). Here the CDR3 DNA reads TGTGCCAGCAGCTTAGCACGGGGGTCCCTAGTCTACGAGCAGTACTTC. Translating gives CASSLARGSLVYEQYF.

This clonotype was seen repeatedly, ten times or more. J is TRBJ1-3 and V is TRBV7-2, with D perhaps TRBD1 (6 bases). V was cut by 1 base and J by 4 bases, with 11 bases left in between. Looked up from germline, CDR1 is SGHTA and CDR2 is FQGNSA. CDR3 size: 15 residues. The CDR3 is CASSLDAGAGNTIYF. CDR3 sequence (DNA): TGTGCCAGCAGCTTAGACGCAGGGGCGGGAAACACCATATATTTT.

This clonotype was picked up many times. CDR3 nucleotide sequence: TGTGCCAGCAGCTTGTTCCCGGGCGGGGGGGCATACGAGACCCAGTACTTC. Amino acid sequence: CASSLFPGGGAYETQYF. The chain has TRBV7-2 and TRBJ2-5; TRBD2 matches 9 bases. V lost 3 bases and J lost 5; bases outside the gene matches: 13. Germline V gene data show CDR1 as SGHTA and CDR2 as FQGNSA. This CDR3 has 17 amino acids.

This clonotype was seen ten or more times. The chain has TRBV7-9 and TRBJ2-1, with D possibly being TRBD2 (5 bases). The CDR3 contains 15 residues. Trimming removed 1 base from V and 6 bases from J, with 13 bases in between. The germline CDR1 and CDR2 sequences are SEHNR and FQNEAQ (reference sequence). CDR3 sequence: CASSLVGREGNEQFF. The DNA of the CDR3 is TGTGCCAGCAGCTTAGTAGGGCGAGAGGGCAATGAGCAGTTCTTC.